Listed below are T cell receptor beta chains from one sample, sequenced in a study of blood T cells in healthy people across ages. In TCRdb, the 5' RACE reads were re-called with MiXCR into one record per CDR3 protein. The sample lists more than 650,000 distinct CDR3 sequences, roughly 25% occurring once. These data were likewise used in another study, on T cells of mothers and their children.

Material: blood. These receptors all come from a boy between 10 and 17 years old in good health. Both conserved end residues are part of each CDR3. Fields, in order: V gene, J gene, D gene, CDR3 protein. The D gene is left open where the match is weak.

v_call: TRBV20-1; j_call: -; d_call: TRBD1; cdr3_aa: CSARQGQNYHEQYF
v_call: TRBV10-3; j_call: TRBJ2-7; d_call: -; cdr3_aa: CAISETDRSSYEQYF
v_call: TRBV25-1; j_call: TRBJ2-5; d_call: -; cdr3_aa: CASNQGSKETQYF
v_call: TRBV12-3/TRBV12-4; j_call: TRBJ2-4; d_call: -; cdr3_aa: CASSFSVAKNIQYF
v_call: TRBV27; j_call: TRBJ2-7; d_call: TRBD1; cdr3_aa: CASSLRDRIYEQYF
v_call: TRBV12-5; j_call: TRBJ1-1; d_call: -; cdr3_aa: CASGLALNTEAFF
v_call: TRBV4-1; j_call: TRBJ1-4; d_call: -; cdr3_aa: CASSQDDSDEKLFF
v_call: TRBV7-3; j_call: TRBJ2-3; d_call: -; cdr3_aa: CASSLTSSSEDTQYF
v_call: TRBV4-1; j_call: TRBJ2-3; d_call: -; cdr3_aa: CASSPRASGPRTDTQYF
v_call: TRBV20-1; j_call: TRBJ2-7; d_call: TRBD1; cdr3_aa: CSARGRTGGPSEQYF
v_call: TRBV3-1; j_call: TRBJ2-2; d_call: -; cdr3_aa: CASSQNVLANTGELFF
v_call: TRBV6-6; j_call: TRBJ2-4; d_call: TRBD1; cdr3_aa: CASSYSTGWGNIQYF
v_call: TRBV15; j_call: TRBJ2-5; d_call: -; cdr3_aa: CATSSEGVQETQYF
v_call: TRBV2; j_call: TRBJ1-5; d_call: -; cdr3_aa: CASSEETDQPQHF
v_call: TRBV20-1; j_call: TRBJ2-4; d_call: TRBD2; cdr3_aa: CSARAGLAGGLAKNIQYF
v_call: TRBV10-3; j_call: TRBJ2-3; d_call: -; cdr3_aa: CATSRGAGRADTQYF
v_call: TRBV7-9; j_call: TRBJ1-2; d_call: -; cdr3_aa: CASSLVKGVEDGYTF
v_call: TRBV20-1; j_call: TRBJ2-4; d_call: -; cdr3_aa: CSAIRWRDSLRVAKNIQYF
v_call: TRBV12-3/TRBV12-4; j_call: TRBJ1-2; d_call: -; cdr3_aa: CASSFGSEPNYGYAF
v_call: TRBV4-1; j_call: TRBJ2-2; d_call: -; cdr3_aa: CASQGSPFDANTGELFF
v_call: TRBV28; j_call: TRBJ2-5; d_call: TRBD1; cdr3_aa: CASSTFGQGDQETQYF
v_call: TRBV20-1; j_call: TRBJ2-7; d_call: -; cdr3_aa: CSARKRNTYEQYF
v_call: TRBV6-1; j_call: TRBJ2-2; d_call: TRBD1; cdr3_aa: CASTILRGQGLSGELFF
v_call: TRBV2; j_call: TRBJ2-5; d_call: -; cdr3_aa: CASSVDYYQETQYF
v_call: TRBV9; j_call: TRBJ1-1; d_call: -; cdr3_aa: CASSVGPTNMNTEAFF
v_call: TRBV27; j_call: TRBJ2-1; d_call: -; cdr3_aa: CASNGTPRGGEQFF
v_call: TRBV5-1; j_call: TRBJ2-2; d_call: -; cdr3_aa: CASHNTGELFF
v_call: TRBV9; j_call: TRBJ2-5; d_call: -; cdr3_aa: CASSPKPRDTQETQYF
v_call: TRBV5-1; j_call: TRBJ2-4; d_call: -; cdr3_aa: CASSLATWDIQYF
v_call: TRBV7-9; j_call: TRBJ2-5; d_call: -; cdr3_aa: CASSGRGQYF
v_call: TRBV10-3; j_call: TRBJ2-5; d_call: -; cdr3_aa: CAISAAGTNLQETQYF
v_call: TRBV27; j_call: TRBJ1-4; d_call: -; cdr3_aa: CASSLSGRGNEKLFF
v_call: TRBV7-3; j_call: TRBJ2-5; d_call: -; cdr3_aa: CASSPQGGGTQYF
v_call: TRBV4-1; j_call: TRBJ1-4; d_call: -; cdr3_aa: CASTLQPTGSNEKLFF
v_call: TRBV3-1; j_call: -; d_call: -; cdr3_aa: CASSQGRDGEQYF
v_call: TRBV20-1; j_call: TRBJ2-6; d_call: -; cdr3_aa: CSAGVYGANVLTF
v_call: TRBV3-1; j_call: TRBJ2-1; d_call: TRBD2; cdr3_aa: CASSLAGDGTNEQFF
v_call: TRBV28; j_call: TRBJ2-2; d_call: -; cdr3_aa: CASSSFRKANTGELFF
v_call: TRBV7-8; j_call: TRBJ2-1; d_call: TRBD2; cdr3_aa: CASSVLAGEGLYNEQFF
v_call: TRBV7-2; j_call: TRBJ1-6; d_call: -; cdr3_aa: CASSVRGPPIDSPLHF
v_call: TRBV5-1; j_call: TRBJ2-2; d_call: TRBD1; cdr3_aa: CASSSRQGGTGELFF
v_call: TRBV5-4; j_call: TRBJ1-2; d_call: TRBD1; cdr3_aa: CASSGQGVGGYTF